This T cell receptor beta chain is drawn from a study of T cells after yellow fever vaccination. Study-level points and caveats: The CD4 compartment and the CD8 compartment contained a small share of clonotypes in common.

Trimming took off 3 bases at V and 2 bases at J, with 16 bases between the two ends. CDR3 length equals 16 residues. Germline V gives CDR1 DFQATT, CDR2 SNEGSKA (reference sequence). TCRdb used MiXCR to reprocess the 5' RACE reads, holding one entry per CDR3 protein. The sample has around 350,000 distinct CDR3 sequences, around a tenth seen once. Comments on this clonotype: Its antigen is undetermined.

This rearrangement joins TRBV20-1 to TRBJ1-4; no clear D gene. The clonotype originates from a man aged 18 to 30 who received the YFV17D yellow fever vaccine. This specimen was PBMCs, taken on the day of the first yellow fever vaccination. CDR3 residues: CSARNPKTFTNEKLFF. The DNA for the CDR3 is TGCAGTGCTAGGAACCCTAAGACATTTACTAATGAAAAACTGTTTTTT.